The 17 T cell receptor beta chains below were found in one sample sequenced in a study of graft-versus-host responses after intestinal transplantation. Their cognate antigens are unknown. Repertoires were generated with immunoSEQ multiplex PCR, while TCRdb's copy carries only in-frame clones and drops some. The table includes some 87,000 clones, approximately 92% detected once. This specimen was unstimulated CD8+ T cells sorted from spleen or lymph node cells, taken before transplant. These receptors were collected from a human donor who was the organ donor for an intestinal transplant.

The rearrangement joins TRBV19 to TRBJ1-5; TRBD1 agrees at 8 bases. Germline V gene lookup returns CDR1 LNHDA and CDR2 SQIVND (reference sequence). The CDR3 is 17 amino acids. V lost 6 bases and J lost 0; bases outside the gene matches: 10. DNA for the CDR3: TGTGCCAGTAGGGTTACAGGGGGAGAGCATAGCAATCAGCCCCAGCATTTT. This sequence encodes CASRVTGGEHSNQPQHF.

This sequence joins TRBV7-9 and TRBJ2-7; unclear D gene. The CDR3 sequence is 14 residues long. CDR1 is SEHNR and CDR2 is FQNEAQ in the germline V gene (reference sequence). V was trimmed by 6 bases and J by 2 bases, leaving 14 bases between them. The CDR3 nucleotides are TGTGCCAGCAGTTCGCCCCCTGGCACCTACGAGCAGTACTTC. Protein: CASSSPPGTYEQYF.

This sequence joins TRBV11-3 and TRBJ2-7; the D gene is possibly TRBD2 (5 bases). The length of the CDR3 is 15 residues. V shed 5 bases and J shed 3 bases, with 17 bases lying between them. Looked up from germline, CDR1 is SGHNT and CDR2 is YENEEA. The CDR3: CASSPLSGSLYEQYF. The CDR3 nucleotides read TGTGCCAGCAGCCCGCTGTCGGGGAGCCTCTACGAGCAGTACTTC. The full variable domain, completed using reference TRBV11-3 and TRBJ2-7, is EAGVVQSPRYKIIEKKQPVAFWCNPISGHNTLYWYLQNLGQGPELLIRYENEEAVDDSQLPKDRFSAERLKGVDSTLKIQPAELGDSAVYLCASSPLSGSLYEQYFGPGTRLTVT.

The chain combines TRBV15 with TRBJ1-2; D ambiguous. Germline loops: CDR1 LNHNV, CDR2 YYDKDF (reference sequence). Trimming removed 6 bases at V and 5 bases at J, with 13 bases between. This CDR3 is 13 amino acids long. CDR3 in DNA: TGTGCCACCAGGGCTTCAGAGGGTTATGGCTACACCTTC. This encodes CATRASEGYGYTF. The variable domain in full, completed from reference TRBV15 and TRBJ1-2, reads DAMVIQNPRYQVTQFGKPVTLSCSQTLNHNVMYWYQQKSSQAPKLLFHYYDKDFNNEADTPDNFQSRRPNTSFCFLDIRSPGLGDTAMYLCATRASEGYGYTFGSGTRLTVV.

This clone was recorded once. The rearrangement joins TRBV30 to TRBJ2-1, with 7 bases that match TRBD2. V lost 4 bases to trimming and J lost 7 bases; unmatched junction nucleotides: 10. Germline CDR1 and CDR2: GTSNPN and SVGIG (reference sequence). CDR3 size: 14 residues. The CDR3 DNA reads as TGTGCCTGGAATCGCGGGGGTCCTGGGAATGAGCAGTTCTTC. Protein: CAWNRGGPGNEQFF.

This chain links TRBV19 with TRBJ1-2; perhaps TRBD1 as D (6 bases). Germline-derived CDR1 and CDR2 are LNHDA and SQIVND (reference sequence). V lost 10 bases and J lost 8, with 17 bases in between. CDR3 size: 12 residues. In DNA form, the CDR3 reads TGTGCCACCCAGACAGGCGCATTGGGCTACACCTTC. Translating it yields CATQTGALGYTF.

The chain links TRBV19 to TRBJ1-5; weak D call: TRBD1 (5 bases). The CDR3 contains 14 residues. V was shortened by 6 bases and J by 3 bases, with 12 bases between the two germline ends. The germline gives CDR1 LNHDA, CDR2 SQIVND (reference sequence). This chain's CDR3 is CASSEQETNQPQHF. CDR3 sequence (DNA): TGTGCCAGTAGCGAACAGGAGACCAATCAGCCCCAGCATTTT.

This rearrangement joins TRBV5-6 to TRBJ1-2; possible D gene TRBD1, 6 bases. Germline CDR1 SGHDT, CDR2 YYEEEE. This CDR3 region has 14 residues. Between the trimmed V and J ends, which lost 3 bases and 8 bases, there was a span of 17 bases. CDR3 DNA: TGTGCCAGCAGCTCCAACAGGGCGTCCCTCGGCTACACCTTC. As protein: CASSSNRASLGYTF.

This chain connects TRBV5-1 to TRBJ1-2; tentatively, D is TRBD1 (6 bases). CDR3 size: 18 residues. Germline assignment: CDR1 SGHRS and CDR2 YFSETQ. V lost 1 base to trimming and J lost 6 bases, with 25 bases between them. The CDR3 is CASSLRGEWLGQDDGYTF. The CDR3 DNA reads TGCGCCAGCAGCTTGAGGGGTGAGTGGCTGGGACAAGATGATGGCTACACCTTC.

V usage is TRBV5-4 and J usage is TRBJ2-1; 8 positions match TRBD2. Germline lookup yields CDR1 SGHNT and CDR2 YYREEE (reference sequence). The ends lost 2 bases at V and 3 bases at J; junction bases unmatched: 10. This CDR3 contains 17 residues. Here the CDR3 DNA reads TGTGCCAGCAGCTTAGCAGCGGGGGCCCCAAGCTACAATGAGCAGTTCTTC. It translates to CASSLAAGAPSYNEQFF.

The chain joins TRBV7-8 to TRBJ2-7; 7 bases are shared with TRBD2. CDR3 length: 17 residues. Per the germline V gene, CDR1 is SGHVS and CDR2 is FQNEAQ. The trim removed 0 bases at V and 2 bases at J, leaving 10 bases unmatched. The CDR3 protein is CASSLALSSGLPYEQYF. In nucleotides, the CDR3 is TGTGCCAGCAGCTTAGCGCTAAGTAGCGGGCTCCCCTACGAGCAGTACTTC.

The chain couples TRBV7-9 to TRBJ1-2, with D uncertain. V lost 1 base and J 3 bases, leaving 12 bases between the germline ends. Looked up from germline, CDR1 is SEHNR and CDR2 is FQNEAQ (reference sequence). This CDR3 is 15 amino acids long. The CDR3 region has the DNA TGTGCCAGCAGCTTAGAGCGTGGGGAGGACTATGGCTACACCTTC. It is translated as CASSLERGEDYGYTF. The full variable domain, rest sourced from reference TRBV7-9 and TRBJ1-2, is DTGVSQNPRHKITKRGQNVTFRCDPISEHNRLYWYRQTLGQGPEFLTYFQNEAQLEKSRLLSDRFSAERPKGSFSTLEIQRTEQGDSAMYLCASSLERGEDYGYTFGSGTRLTVV.

CDR3 protein: CASQREAYNEQFF. The CDR3 nucleotides are TGTGCCAGCCAGCGGGAGGCGTACAATGAGCAGTTCTTC. This chain links TRBV28 with TRBJ2-1; 9 positions agree with TRBD2. Losses at the gene ends were 8 bases for V and 4 bases for J; bases not matched to a gene: 3. Germline-derived CDR1 and CDR2 are MDHEN and SYDVKM. This CDR3 has 13 amino acids. The variable domain in full, with the rest retrieved from reference TRBV28 and TRBJ2-1, is DVKVTQSSRYLVKRTGEKVFLECVQDMDHENMFWYRQDPGLGLRLIYFSYDVKMKEKGDIPEGYSVSREKKERFSLILESASTNQTSMYLCASQREAYNEQFFGPGTRLTVL.

The gene calls are TRBV7-3 and TRBJ2-3, with D maybe TRBD2 (6 bases). This CDR3 is 14 amino acids long. The germline V gene has CDR1 SGHTA and CDR2 FQGTGA. Deletions cut 3 bases from V and 2 bases from J, with 9 bases between. The CDR3 protein is CASSLTSPTDTQYF. CDR3 nucleotide sequence: TGTGCCAGCAGCTTGACTAGTCCCACAGATACGCAGTATTTT.

The chain employs TRBV7-8 and TRBJ2-1; 11 bases agree with TRBD2. Germline V gives CDR1 SGHVS, CDR2 FQNEAQ. The CDR3 is 20 residues long. The V segment lost 0 bases and the J segment 0 bases; nucleotides outside the gene matches: 10. Here the CDR3 DNA reads TGTGCCAGCAGCTTAGCCCTAGCGGGAGGCCAAGTCATCTCCTACAATGAGCAGTTCTTC. It encodes CASSLALAGGQVISYNEQFF.

This clone was seen only once. The rearrangement joins TRBV6-5 to TRBJ2-1, with 8 nucleotides matching TRBD2. The CDR3 totals 14 residues. From germline, CDR1 is MNHEY and CDR2 SVGAGI. The junction had 9 bases not matched to a gene; V was cut back by 6 bases and J by 8 bases. CDR3 DNA sequence: TGTGCCAGCAGCCCAGCGGGAGCGGTCTATGAGCAGTTCTTC. Translation: CASSPAGAVYEQFF.

The chain couples TRBV4-3 to TRBJ1-5; no reliable D call. Germline lookup yields CDR1 LGHNA and CDR2 YSLEER. V lost 0 bases and J lost 0, with 18 bases in between. This CDR3 has 19 amino acids. In DNA, the CDR3 is TGCGCCAGCAGCCAAGAATATAACGGCTACTATTATAGCAATCAGCCCCAGCATTTT. It codes for CASSQEYNGYYYSNQPQHF.